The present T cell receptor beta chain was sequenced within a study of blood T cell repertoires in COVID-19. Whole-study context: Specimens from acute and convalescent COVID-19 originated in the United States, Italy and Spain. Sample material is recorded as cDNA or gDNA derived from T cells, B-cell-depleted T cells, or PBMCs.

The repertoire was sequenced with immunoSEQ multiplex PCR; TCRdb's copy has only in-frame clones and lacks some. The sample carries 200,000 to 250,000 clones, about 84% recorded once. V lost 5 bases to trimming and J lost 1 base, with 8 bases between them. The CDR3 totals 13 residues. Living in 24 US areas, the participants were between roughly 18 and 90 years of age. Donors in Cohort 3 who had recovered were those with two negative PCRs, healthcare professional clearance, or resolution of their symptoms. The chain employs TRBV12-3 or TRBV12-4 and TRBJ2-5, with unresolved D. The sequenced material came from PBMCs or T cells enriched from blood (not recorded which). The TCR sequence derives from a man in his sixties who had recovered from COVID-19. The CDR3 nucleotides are TGTGCCAGCAGTGCGGTTTTCCAAGAGACCCAGTACTTC. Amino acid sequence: CASSAVFQETQYF.